These 16 T cell receptor beta chains were all obtained from the same sample, sequenced in a study of vaccination and CD4 T cells after COVID-19. One entry per CDR3 protein results from TCRdb running MiXCR on the PCR reads. The table has about 24,000 distinct CDR3 sequences, 45% to 65% seen once. The input for sequencing was CD4+ T cells from blood, taken before SARS-CoV-2 vaccination. These receptors all come from a human donor who had recovered from COVID-19.

This clonotype has more than one count but fewer than ten. This sequence joins TRBV6-4 and TRBJ2-2; D tentatively fits TRBD1 or TRBD2 (5 bases each). The CDR3 extends over 14 amino acids. Trimming took off 3 bases at V and 5 bases at J, with 10 bases between the two ends. Germline CDR1 MRHNA, CDR2 SNTAGT. The CDR3: CASSEQGATGELFF. Written as DNA, the CDR3 is TGTGCCAGCAGTGAGCAGGGAGCTACCGGGGAGCTGTTTTTT.

This clonotype was found a few times. The gene calls are TRBV19 and TRBJ1-2; D is uncertain. V was pared by 4 bases and J by 6 bases, with 15 bases between. The CDR3 extends over 14 amino acids. Germline V gives CDR1 LNHDA, CDR2 SQIVND (reference sequence). The CDR3 bases are TGTGCCAGTAGTAGGGCCAGGAGAACGGATGGCTACACCTTC. Translating gives CASSRARRTDGYTF.

This clonotype showed up just once. The gene calls are TRBV4-2 and TRBJ1-1; 7 bases map to TRBD1. Germline loops: CDR1 LGHNA, CDR2 YNFKEQ. V was clipped by 2 bases and J by 0 bases; unmatched bases: 6. CDR3 length: 16 residues. The CDR3 loop reads CASSQSPGQMNTEAFF. The CDR3 DNA follows: TGTGCCAGCAGCCAATCCCCGGGACAGATGAACACTGAAGCTTTCTTT.

The chain joins TRBV15 to TRBJ1-5; D is unresolved. V was shortened by 3 bases and J by 0 bases, with 3 bases between the two germline ends. Germline V lookup: CDR1 LNHNV, CDR2 YYDKDF (reference sequence). This CDR3 is 13 amino acids long. The CDR3 DNA reads as TGTGCCACCAGCAGCTATAGCAATCAGCCCCAGCATTTT. Residues: CATSSYSNQPQHF.

This rearrangement joins TRBV19 to TRBJ1-1; possibly TRBD1 for D (5 bases). The CDR3 consists of 15 residues. Germline V gives CDR1 LNHDA, CDR2 SQIVND (reference sequence). V lost 5 bases and J lost 1, with 14 bases in between. The CDR3 loop reads CASSVGGRPNTEAFF. The CDR3 coding sequence is TGTGCCAGTAGTGTCGGGGGGAGGCCGAACACTGAAGCTTTCTTT.

The chain employs TRBV20-1 and TRBJ2-5; TRBD1 agrees at 7 bases. With V trimmed by 0 bases and J by 5 bases, 9 bases remained unmatched. Germline V lookup: CDR1 DFQATT, CDR2 SNEGSKA (reference sequence). This CDR3 region has 15 residues. Here the CDR3 DNA reads TGCAGTGCTAGAGACCACACAGGGGAGTCCGAGACCCAGTACTTC. Translating it yields CSARDHTGESETQYF.

This sequence joins TRBV5-1 and TRBJ1-1, with D hard to call. CDR3 length equals 15 residues. V shed 1 base and J shed 2 bases, with 12 bases lying between them. The V gene's germline CDR1 is SGHRS and CDR2 YFSETQ. The CDR3 region has the DNA TGCGCCAGCAGCTTGAGCGGAGTCGATAACACTGAAGCTTTCTTT. It translates to CASSLSGVDNTEAFF.

The genes are TRBV12-5 and TRBJ1-1; weak D call: TRBD1 (5 bases). The CDR3 has 13 residues. Per germline, CDR1 LGHNT and CDR2 FRNRAP. V was trimmed by 3 bases and J by 4 bases, leaving 9 bases between them. The CDR3 sequence is CASGLGTTTEAFF. DNA of the CDR3: TGTGCTAGTGGTTTAGGGACTACCACTGAAGCTTTCTTT.

This clonotype was observed a single time. The chain couples TRBV28 to TRBJ2-7; 9 positions agree with TRBD2. Germline CDR1 MDHEN, CDR2 SYDVKM. The CDR3 runs to 14 residues. The J segment lost 3 bases and the V segment lost 5 bases, leaving 5 bases of the junction unmatched. CDR3 amino acids: CASSVLAGIYEQYF. CDR3 DNA: TGTGCCAGCAGTGTCCTAGCGGGAATCTACGAGCAGTACTTC.

As DNA, the CDR3 is TGTGCCAGCACGACGGCAAATCAGCCCCAGCATTTT. Amino acids: CASTTANQPQHF. The J gene is TRBJ1-5, the V gene TRBV6-2 or TRBV6-3; no reliable D call. The CDR3 spans 12 residues. Trimming took 7 bases from V and 4 from J, leaving 8 bases between them. The germline V gene has CDR1 MNHEY and CDR2 SVGEGT.

This chain uses TRBV20-1 with TRBJ2-3; either TRBD1 or TRBD2 may fit D (5 bases each). The CDR3 has 15 amino acids. Germline assignment: CDR1 DFQATT and CDR2 SNEGSKA (reference sequence). Trimming stripped 5 bases from V and 0 bases from J, with 15 bases between. The CDR3 coding sequence is TGCAGTGCTCCATGGGGCTCGGGAAGCACAGATACGCAGTATTTT. It yields the protein CSAPWGSGSTDTQYF.

The chain links TRBV6-1 to TRBJ2-1, with a possible D match to TRBD1 (6 bases). Germline CDR1 is MNHNS and CDR2 is SASEGT. Trimming took off 2 bases at V and 0 bases at J, with 8 bases between the two ends. The CDR3 runs 15 residues. CDR3 DNA sequence: TGTGCCAGCAGTGAACAGGGGCCCTCCTACAATGAGCAGTTCTTC. Residues: CASSEQGPSYNEQFF.

This clonotype was seen only a few times. A read error may account for a junction end that differs from germline. This sequence joins TRBV7-7 and TRBJ2-2; D unresolved. CDR1 is SSHAT and CDR2 is FNYEAQ in the germline V gene (reference sequence). The CDR3 length is 18 residues. CDR3: CASSVGLVWASNTGELFF. Here the CDR3 DNA reads TGTGCTAGCAGCGTGGGCCTAGTCTGGGCGTCGAACACCGGGGAGCTGTTTTTT.

The sample holds a few counts of this clonotype. V gene TRBV20-1 combines with J gene TRBJ1-1, with a tentative D call TRBD1 (6 bases). Trimming stripped 1 base from V and 7 bases from J, with 13 bases between. The CDR3 covers 13 residues. CDR1 is DFQATT and CDR2 is SNEGSKA in the germline V gene (reference sequence). In DNA, the CDR3 is TGCAGTGCTAGAGGGGACATACCCTTTGAAGCTTTCTTT. Translation: CSARGDIPFEAFF.

This clonotype has just a few counts. V is TRBV7-9 and J is TRBJ1-2; TRBD1 agrees at 10 bases. Losses at the gene ends were 5 bases for V and 5 bases for J; bases not matched to a gene: 5. Germline V gene sequence: CDR1 SEHNR, CDR2 FQNEAQ (reference sequence). The CDR3 covers 14 residues. This CDR3 reads CASSPLGQGYGYTF. In nucleotides, the CDR3 is TGTGCCAGCAGCCCATTGGGACAGGGGTATGGCTACACCTTC.

The chain is built from TRBV20-1 and TRBJ1-4; D call uncertain. Per the germline V gene, CDR1 is DFQATT and CDR2 is SNEGSKA (reference sequence). V was trimmed by 5 bases and J by 8 bases, leaving 15 bases between them. The CDR3 covers 13 residues. The CDR3 region is CSAPEGVGEKLFF. The DNA of the CDR3 is TGCAGTGCTCCCGAGGGTGTAGGGGAAAAACTGTTTTTT.